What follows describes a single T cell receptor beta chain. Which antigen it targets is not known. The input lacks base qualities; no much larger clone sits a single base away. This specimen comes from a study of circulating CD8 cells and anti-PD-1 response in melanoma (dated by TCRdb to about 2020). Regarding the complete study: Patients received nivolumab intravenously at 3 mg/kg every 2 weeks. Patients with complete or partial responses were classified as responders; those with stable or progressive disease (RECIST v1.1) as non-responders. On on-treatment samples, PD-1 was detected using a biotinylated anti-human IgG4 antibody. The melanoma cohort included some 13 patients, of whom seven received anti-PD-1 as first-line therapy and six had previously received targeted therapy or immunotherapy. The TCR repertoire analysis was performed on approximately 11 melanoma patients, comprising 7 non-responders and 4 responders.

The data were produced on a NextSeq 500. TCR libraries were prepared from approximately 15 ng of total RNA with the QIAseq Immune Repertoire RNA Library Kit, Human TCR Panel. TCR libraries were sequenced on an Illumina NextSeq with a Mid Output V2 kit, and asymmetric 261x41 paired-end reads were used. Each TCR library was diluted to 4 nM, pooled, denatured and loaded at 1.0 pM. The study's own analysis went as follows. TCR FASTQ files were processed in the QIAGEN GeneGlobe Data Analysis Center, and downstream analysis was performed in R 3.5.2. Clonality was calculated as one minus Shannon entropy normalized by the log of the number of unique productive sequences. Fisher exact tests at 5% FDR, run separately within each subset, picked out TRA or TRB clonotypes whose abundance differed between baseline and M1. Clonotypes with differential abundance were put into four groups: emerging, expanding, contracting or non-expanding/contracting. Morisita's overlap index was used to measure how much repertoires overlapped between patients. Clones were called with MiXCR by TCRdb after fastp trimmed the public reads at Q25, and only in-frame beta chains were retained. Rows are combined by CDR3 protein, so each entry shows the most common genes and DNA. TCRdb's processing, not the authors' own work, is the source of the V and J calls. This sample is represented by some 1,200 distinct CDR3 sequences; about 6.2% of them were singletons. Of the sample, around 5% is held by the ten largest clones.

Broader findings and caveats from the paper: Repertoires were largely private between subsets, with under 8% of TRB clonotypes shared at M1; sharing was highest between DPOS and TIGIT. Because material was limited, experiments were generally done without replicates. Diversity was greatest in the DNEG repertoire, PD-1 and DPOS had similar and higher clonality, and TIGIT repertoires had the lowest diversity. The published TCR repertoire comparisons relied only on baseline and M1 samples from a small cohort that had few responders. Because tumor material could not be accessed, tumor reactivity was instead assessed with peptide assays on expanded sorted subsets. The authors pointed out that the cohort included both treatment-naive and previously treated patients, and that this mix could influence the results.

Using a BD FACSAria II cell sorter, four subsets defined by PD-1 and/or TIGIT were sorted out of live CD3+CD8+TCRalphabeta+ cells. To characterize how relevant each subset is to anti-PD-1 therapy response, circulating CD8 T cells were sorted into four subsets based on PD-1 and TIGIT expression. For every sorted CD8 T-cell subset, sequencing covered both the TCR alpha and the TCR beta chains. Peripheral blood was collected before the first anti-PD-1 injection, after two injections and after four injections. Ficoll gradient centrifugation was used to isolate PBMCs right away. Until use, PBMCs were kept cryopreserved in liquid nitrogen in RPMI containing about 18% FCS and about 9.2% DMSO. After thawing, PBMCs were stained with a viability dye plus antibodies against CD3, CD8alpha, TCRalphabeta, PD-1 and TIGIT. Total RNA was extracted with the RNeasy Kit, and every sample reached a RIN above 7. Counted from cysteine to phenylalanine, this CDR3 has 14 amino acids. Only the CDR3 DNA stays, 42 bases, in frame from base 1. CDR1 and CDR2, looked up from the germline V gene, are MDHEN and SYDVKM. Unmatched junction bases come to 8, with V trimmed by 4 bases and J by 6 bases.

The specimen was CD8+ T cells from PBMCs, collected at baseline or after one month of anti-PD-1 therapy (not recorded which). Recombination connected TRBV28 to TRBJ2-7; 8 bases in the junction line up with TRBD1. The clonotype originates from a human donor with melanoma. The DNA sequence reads TGTGCCAGCAGTTACCATGACAGGGGAACCGAGCAGTACTTC. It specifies CASSYHDRGTEQYF.